This T cell receptor beta chain was sequenced in a study of cytomegalovirus exposure and HLA in healthy donors. On the study more broadly: Roughly four fifths of a few hundred genotyped donors fell in the Caucasian-associated ancestry cluster.

CDR1 is MGHRA, CDR2 YSYEKL, per germline. V gave up 5 bases and J gave up 2 bases, with 14 bases separating them. This CDR3 region has 15 residues. The PCR made use of 60 Vbeta and 13 Jbeta primers. The method was immunoSEQ multiplex PCR; TCRdb's version includes in-frame clones alone and lacks a portion of them. The data hold 170,000 or so clones, with roughly 75% observed a single time. Note on this clone: Its specificity is not known.

The study, taken as a whole, reports: The only immune exposure information that was available was CMV serostatus.

The specimen sequenced was PBMCs. The rearrangement links TRBV4-1 to TRBJ2-3; D perhaps matches TRBD2 (5 bases). This TCR was recovered from a middle-aged man in good health and CMV-seronegative. DNA of the CDR3: TGCGCCAGCAGCGAAGTCAGAGGGCCCACAGATACGCAGTATTTT. Its protein product is CASSEVRGPTDTQYF.